This T cell receptor beta chain comes out of a study of T cell responses to AZD1222 COVID-19 vaccine. About the research overall: Second doses were pooled across both intervals (about 4 or about 12 weeks).

Produced via immunoSEQ multiplex PCR; TCRdb's table is partial and in-frame only. There are over 100,000 clones in the sample; more than 80% occur only once, and about 3% lies in the top ten. For this clone: As yet, its antigen is unknown.

Deletions cut 6 bases from V and 6 bases from J, with 23 bases between. CDR1 and CDR2 (germline): SNHLY, FYNNEI. The CDR3 spans 16 residues. General observations from the study: Donors were chiefly white British, with a greater number of females, and clonal diversity was perhaps underestimated.

The chain uses TRBV2 and TRBJ1-1; no firm D call. This receptor was identified in an adult in good health. Here the sequenced sample was peripheral blood, taken on day 0 of AZD1222 vaccination. This CDR3 reads CASRRNVWPNFAEAFF. DNA of the CDR3: TGTGCCAGCAGGCGGAATGTTTGGCCTAATTTCGCTGAAGCTTTCTTT.